These 29 T cell receptor beta chains came from one sample sequenced in a study of T-cell memory formation after mild COVID-19. Each CDR3 protein is one row after TCRdb ran MiXCR on the 5' RACE reads. This table has around 150,000 distinct CDR3 sequences, about 14% appearing once. The sequenced sample was PBMCs or a T cell subset sorted from them (not recorded which). The receptors were sampled from an adult woman who had mild COVID-19 (a few samples of this study predate the infection). Cell type and time point are not known.

This clonotype was seen only a few times. V gene TRBV24-1 combines with J gene TRBJ2-1, with 8 bases fitting TRBD2. There are 14 residues in the CDR3. With V trimmed by 3 bases and J by 5 bases, 2 bases remained unmatched. CDR1 and CDR2 (germline): KGHDR, SFDVKD. Written as DNA, the CDR3 is TGTGCCACCAGTGATCCAGCGGGGGACAATGAGCAGTTCTTC. It translates to CATSDPAGDNEQFF.

V gene TRBV5-4 combines with J gene TRBJ2-5; D gene unclear. CDR1 SGHNT and CDR2 YYREEE come from the germline V gene (reference sequence). V lost 0 bases and J 0 bases, leaving 6 bases between the germline ends. The length of the CDR3 is 14 residues. The CDR3 is CASSLDRYQETQYF. Here the CDR3 DNA reads TGTGCCAGCAGCTTGGACAGATACCAAGAGACCCAGTACTTC. Supplemented by reference TRBV5-4 and TRBJ2-5, the full variable domain reads ETGVTQSPTHLIKTRGQQVTLRCSSQSGHNTVSWYQQALGQGPQFIFQYYREEENGRGNFPPRFSGLQFPNYSSELNVNALELDDSALYLCASSLDRYQETQYFGPGTRLLVL.

The V gene is TRBV30, the J gene TRBJ1-6, with D possibly TRBD1 on 5 matching bases. The CDR3 loop spans 13 amino acids. Deletions cut 5 bases from V and 6 bases from J, with 11 bases between. Germline V gene lookup returns CDR1 GTSNPN and CDR2 SVGIG (reference sequence). The CDR3 spells CAWARDLNSPLHF. CDR3 sequence (DNA): TGTGCCTGGGCCAGGGATCTTAATTCACCCCTCCACTTT.

The chain combines TRBV5-1 with TRBJ2-6; 10 bases are a match to TRBD1. J lost 2 bases, V lost 7 bases, and 3 bases had no gene match. Germline CDR1 and CDR2: SGHRS and YFSETQ. The length of the CDR3 is 15 residues. The CDR3 DNA reads as TGCGCCAGCGGCGGGACAGGGGCTGGGGCCAACGTCCTGACTTTC. It codes for CASGGTGAGANVLTF.

Only a few counts were recorded for this clonotype. CDR3: CSVEVGPGRLTEAFF. The CDR3 DNA reads TGCAGCGTTGAGGTAGGGCCAGGGAGATTGACTGAAGCTTTCTTT. This chain uses TRBV29-1 with TRBJ1-1, with TRBD1 as a possible D gene (5 bases). Germline CDR1 reads SQVTM; CDR2 reads ANQGSEA. V lost 3 bases to trimming and J lost 5 bases, with 19 bases between them. The CDR3 extends over 15 amino acids. Combining the CDR3 with reference TRBV29-1 and TRBJ1-1 gives the whole variable domain SAVISQKPSRDICQRGTSLTIQCQVDSQVTMMFWYRQQPGQSLTLIATANQGSEATYESGFVIDKFPISRPNLTFSTLTVSNMSPEDSSIYLCSVEVGPGRLTEAFFGQGTRLTVV.

This clonotype turned up a few times. The chain recombines TRBV4-1 with TRBJ1-1, with 7 positions matching TRBD1. J lost 0 bases, V lost 3 bases, and 13 bases had no gene match. CDR1 MGHRA and CDR2 YSYEKL come from the germline V gene. The CDR3 is 18 residues long. CDR3 loop: CASSHQGNRGIMNTEAFF. DNA of the CDR3: TGCGCCAGCAGCCACCAAGGGAACAGGGGCATTATGAACACTGAAGCTTTCTTT.

This clonotype turned up a few times. The chain carries TRBV6-6 and TRBJ2-1; D uncertain. CDR3 length: 16 amino acids. The germline gives CDR1 MNHNY, CDR2 SVGAGI (reference sequence). The germline V and J ends were trimmed by 2 bases and 0 bases, with 11 bases remaining between them. This chain's CDR3 is CASSYPISRSYNEQFF. In DNA form, the CDR3 reads TGTGCCAGCAGTTACCCTATCTCTCGCTCCTACAATGAGCAGTTCTTC.

A word on this clonotype: The CDR3 ends on some other residue instead of the conserved phenylalanine or tryptophan, so this is likely a read error. The rearrangement uses TRBV27 and TRBJ2-7, with D unresolved. CDR1 is MNHEY, CDR2 SMNVEV, per germline (reference sequence). The CDR3 totals 14 residues. V lost 5 bases, J lost 0 bases, and 11 bases lay in between. The CDR3 nucleotides read TGTGCCAGCAGTCCGCGCAGGAGCTCCTACGAGCAGTACCTC. Translated, it gives CASSPRRSSYEQYL.

The chain employs TRBV14 and TRBJ2-3; D unclear. The CDR3 contains 12 residues. Germline assignment: CDR1 SGHDN and CDR2 FVKESK. The V gene lost 6 bases and the J gene lost 6 bases, with 10 bases spanning the gap. Here the CDR3 reads CASSQWVDTQYF. The CDR3 region has the DNA TGTGCCAGCAGTCAATGGGTGGATACGCAGTATTTT.

The CDR3 region has the DNA TGTGCCAGCAGTTTAGGACACACAGGGGTGGGCACTGAAGCTTTCTTT. Its translation: CASSLGHTGVGTEAFF. This rearrangement joins TRBV12-3 or TRBV12-4 to TRBJ1-1, with 7 bases that match TRBD1. This CDR3 region has 16 residues. Trimming at V came to 1 base and at J to 4 bases, leaving 9 bases not matched to a gene.

This rearrangement joins TRBV7-9 to TRBJ2-5; D is perhaps TRBD1 (6 bases). Trimming removed 5 bases from V and 4 bases from J, with 20 bases in between. Germline assignment: CDR1 SEHNR and CDR2 FQNEAQ (reference sequence). CDR3 length: 16 amino acids. Here the CDR3 DNA reads TGTGCCAGCAGCCCACCGGAAGACAGGCAATTAGAGACCCAGTACTTC. Translation: CASSPPEDRQLETQYF.

This clonotype turned up a few times. This rearrangement joins TRBV7-9 to TRBJ2-7, with D possibly called TRBD1 or TRBD2 (5 bases each). V lost 5 bases to trimming and J lost 3 bases, with 17 bases between them. The CDR3 is 15 residues long. The germline CDR1 and CDR2 sequences are SEHNR and FQNEAQ (reference sequence). The CDR3 DNA follows: TGTGCCAGCAGCCCGAGAATCGGGACGGACTACGAGCAGTACTTC. Its protein is CASSPRIGTDYEQYF.

The table lists this clonotype with a count of one. The chain joins TRBV24-1 to TRBJ2-5, with TRBD2 matching 7 bases. The CDR3 is made up of 16 amino acids. Looked up from germline, CDR1 is KGHDR and CDR2 is SFDVKD. J gave up 5 bases and V 4 bases, and 12 bases lay outside the gene matches. The CDR3 sequence is CATSDGLRGSRETQYF. The CDR3 DNA follows: TGTGCCACCAGTGACGGGCTGCGCGGGAGTAGGGAGACCCAGTACTTC.

The chain has TRBV7-9 and TRBJ2-1, with a weak D call TRBD2 (6 bases). This CDR3 contains 16 residues. The V gene lost 1 base and the J gene lost 5 bases, with 15 bases spanning the gap. Looked up from germline, CDR1 is SEHNR and CDR2 is FQNEAQ (reference sequence). CDR3 sequence (DNA): TGTGCCAGCAGCTTAGGTGGGGGGTTGGAGGACAATGAGCAGTTCTTC. The encoded protein is CASSLGGGLEDNEQFF.

This clonotype turned up a few times. This chain joins TRBV5-4 and TRBJ2-3; 9 nucleotides align to TRBD2. This CDR3 is 15 amino acids long. Germline-derived CDR1 and CDR2 are SGHNT and YYREEE (reference sequence). J gave up 4 bases and V 4 bases, and 7 bases lay outside the gene matches. This CDR3 is CASSTRLAAPDTQYF. CDR3 DNA: TGTGCCAGCAGCACCCGACTAGCGGCACCAGATACGCAGTATTTT.

The genes are TRBV9 and TRBJ2-7; 8 bases are shared with TRBD1. Germline lookup yields CDR1 SGDLS and CDR2 YYNGEE. This CDR3 has 15 amino acids. Trimming removed 2 bases from V and 2 bases from J; junction bases left unmatched: 6. The CDR3 DNA reads TGTGCCAGCAGCGTCTCCCTGGACAGGGCCTACGAGCAGTACTTC. Encoded protein: CASSVSLDRAYEQYF. Looking up the rest from reference TRBV9 and TRBJ2-7 gives the full variable domain: DSGVTQTPKHLITATGQRVTLRCSPRSGDLSVYWYQQSLDQGLQFLIQYYNGEERAKGNILERFSAQQFPDLHSELNLSSLELGDSALYFCASSVSLDRAYEQYFGPGTRLTVT.

There are a few counts of this clonotype. The chain links TRBV20-1 to TRBJ2-7; 8 nucleotides match TRBD1. This CDR3 spans 15 amino acids. Trimming removed 6 bases from V and 3 bases from J; junction bases left unmatched: 13. CDR1 and CDR2 (germline): DFQATT, SNEGSKA (reference sequence). As DNA, the CDR3 is TGCAGTGCCGAAACTCGGGACAGGCTTCTCTACGAGCAGTACTTC. Its translation: CSAETRDRLLYEQYF.

This clonotype was observed once. V gene TRBV7-2 combines with J gene TRBJ2-1; D tentatively fits TRBD1 or TRBD2 (5 bases each). The germline gives CDR1 SGHTA, CDR2 FQGNSA. This CDR3 comprises 15 residues. The V end lost 5 bases, the J end lost 2 bases, and 13 bases lay between the germline ends. The CDR3 DNA follows: TGTGCCAGCAGCCCCGCTGGGACGGCCTACAATGAGCAGTTCTTC. It yields the protein CASSPAGTAYNEQFF.

V gene TRBV12-3 or TRBV12-4 combines with J gene TRBJ2-1; tentatively, D is TRBD2 (6 bases). V was shortened by 8 bases and J by 5 bases, with 16 bases between the two germline ends. The CDR3 length is 14 residues. The CDR3: CASSLGGGNNEQFF. In nucleotides, the CDR3 is TGTGCCAGCTCCCTTGGTGGGGGGAACAATGAGCAGTTCTTC.

This clonotype came up a few times. The chain recombines TRBV6-2 or TRBV6-3 with TRBJ2-1; D ambiguous. V was clipped by 4 bases and J by 2 bases, with 15 bases between them. In germline, CDR1 is MNHEY, CDR2 SVGEGT. This CDR3 is built from 16 residues. The CDR3 sequence: CASSLGPGVPYNEQFF. In nucleotides, the CDR3 is TGTGCCAGCAGTTTAGGGCCGGGTGTCCCCTACAATGAGCAGTTCTTC.

This clonotype was counted a few times. The gene calls are TRBV7-9 and TRBJ2-5; D unclear. The V and J ends lost 5 bases and 0 bases respectively, with 10 bases between them. This CDR3 comprises 14 residues. Germline V lookup: CDR1 SEHNR, CDR2 FQNEAQ (reference sequence). The CDR3 DNA is TGTGCCAGCAGCCCCCCCCGGTACCAAGAGACCCAGTACTTC. This codes for CASSPPRYQETQYF.

This clonotype has at least ten counts. This chain joins TRBV29-1 and TRBJ2-1; D may be TRBD1 or TRBD2 (5 bases each). Germline V gene sequence: CDR1 SQVTM, CDR2 ANQGSEA. Trimming cost V 6 bases and J 10 bases, with 19 bases left between them. There are 13 residues in the CDR3. The CDR3: CSVTPPGTYEQFF. CDR3 DNA sequence: TGCAGCGTCACGCCCCCCGGGACCTACGAGCAGTTCTTC.

This clonotype occurred a few times. V is TRBV24-1 and J is TRBJ2-1; 7 bases match TRBD2. CDR3 length: 18 residues. Trimming cost V 1 base and J 6 bases; bases outside gene matches: 14. CDR1 and CDR2 from the germline V gene are KGHDR and SFDVKD. CDR3 amino acids: CATSDFSWDGGSLNEQFF. In DNA form, the CDR3 reads TGTGCCACCAGTGATTTTTCGTGGGACGGCGGGAGTCTCAATGAGCAGTTCTTC.

The sample holds many counts of this clonotype. The chain recombines TRBV5-4 with TRBJ2-2; no firm D call. The V gene's germline CDR1 is SGHNT and CDR2 YYREEE (reference sequence). This CDR3 is 17 amino acids long. V was shortened by 2 bases and J by 2 bases, with 16 bases between the two germline ends. The CDR3 bases are TGTGCCAGCAGCTTTAAGGCCGGCAAGGGAAACACCGGGGAGCTGTTTTTT. Protein: CASSFKAGKGNTGELFF.

This rearrangement joins TRBV11-2 to TRBJ1-2; D perhaps matches TRBD1 (5 bases). The V gene lost 0 bases and the J gene lost 9 bases, with 8 bases spanning the gap. This CDR3 region has 12 residues. The germline V gene encodes CDR1 SGHAT and CDR2 FQNNGV. This CDR3 reads CASSLEGERYTF. As DNA, the CDR3 is TGTGCCAGCAGCTTAGAGGGGGAGCGCTACACCTTC.

Ten or more counts support this clonotype. This chain joins TRBV29-1 and TRBJ2-3, with 8 bases aligning to TRBD2. Per germline, CDR1 SQVTM and CDR2 ANQGSEA. CDR3 size: 17 residues. V trimming: 4 bases; J trimming: 4 bases; junction bases outside the gene matches: 16. The CDR3 bases are TGCAGCGTTGGTCGCCAGGTTGCGAGAGCGGGGGCAGATACGCAGTATTTT. Its protein is CSVGRQVARAGADTQYF.

This clonotype was seen a few times. The CDR3 here is CASSYSSTGGTYEQYF. CDR3 DNA sequence: TGTGCCAGCAGTTACTCGAGCACGGGGGGCACCTACGAGCAGTACTTC. The chain has TRBV6-6 and TRBJ2-7; possibly TRBD2 for D (7 bases). Trimming left V 0 bases short and J 2 bases short, with 14 bases between. The germline V gene encodes CDR1 MNHNY and CDR2 SVGAGI (reference sequence). The CDR3 runs 16 residues.

The rearrangement links TRBV6-2 or TRBV6-3 to TRBJ2-1, with 8 bases identical to TRBD2. CDR1 is MNHEY and CDR2 is SVGEGT in the germline V gene. This CDR3 is built from 15 residues. The V and J ends lost 0 bases and 7 bases, in that order; junction bases with no gene match: 5. In DNA, the CDR3 is TGTGCCAGCAGTTACTCGAGACTAGCGCCTAATGAGCAGTTCTTC. As protein: CASSYSRLAPNEQFF.

The chain couples TRBV5-1 to TRBJ2-1, with 7 bases lining up with TRBD2. The CDR3 consists of 14 residues. Germline CDR1 SGHRS, CDR2 YFSETQ. With 6 bases clipped from V and 8 bases from J, the junction kept 11 bases outside the gene matches. Here the CDR3 DNA reads TGCGCCAGCAACGGGGGAGGGGTTGAGGATGAGCAGTTCTTC. Translated, it gives CASNGGGVEDEQFF.